This T cell receptor beta chain came from a study of radiotherapy plus CTLA-4 blockade in lung cancer. Sequencing used immunoSEQ multiplex PCR; TCRdb keeps in-frame clones, though not all of them. The repertoire has around 91,000 clones, 80% to 90% of them found once; the top ten carry 4.9%. V was pared by 1 base and J by 4 bases, with 5 bases of the junction left unmatched. The CDR3 runs 16 residues. The germline V gene has CDR1 SGHAT and CDR2 FQNNGV. The clonotype was recovered from a human donor with non-small cell lung cancer that progressed on radiotherapy plus ipilimumab. The chain carries TRBV11-2 and TRBJ2-5, with 11 bases aligning to TRBD2. Sequencing was performed on peripheral blood, taken from a patient treated with radiotherapy plus ipilimumab. The CDR3 DNA reads TGTGCCAGCAGCTTAGTTCTAGCGGGAGGAGGAGAGACCCAGTACTTC. Amino acid sequence: CASSLVLAGGGETQYF. Drawing the rest from reference TRBV11-2 and TRBJ2-5, the complete variable domain is EAGVAQSPRYKIIEKRQSVAFWCNPISGHATLYWYQQILGQGPKLLIQFQNNGVVDDSQLPKDRFSAERLKGVDSTLKIQPAKLEDSAVYLCASSLVLAGGGETQYFGPGTRLLVL.